The T cell receptor (beta chain) under discussion was sequenced for a study of T cell responses to AZD1222 COVID-19 vaccine. Deletions cut 3 bases from V and 1 base from J, with 3 bases between. CDR1 is WSHSY, CDR2 SAAADI, per germline. This CDR3 spans 12 amino acids. Sequenced by immunoSEQ multiplex PCR; TCRdb stores in-frame clones only, minus some. The sample records around 120,000 clones, about 92% being singletons. Regarding this clone: Additional DNA sequences in this sample encode the identical CDR3.

Sequenced here: peripheral blood, sampled 28 days after the second AZD1222 dose. This clonotype was obtained from an adult who received the AZD1222 COVID-19 vaccine. The chain couples TRBV10-2 to TRBJ1-1; D gene unclear. The CDR3 nucleotides are TGCGCCAGCAGTGAAGCGAACACTGAAGCTTTCTTT. It yields the protein CASSEANTEAFF.